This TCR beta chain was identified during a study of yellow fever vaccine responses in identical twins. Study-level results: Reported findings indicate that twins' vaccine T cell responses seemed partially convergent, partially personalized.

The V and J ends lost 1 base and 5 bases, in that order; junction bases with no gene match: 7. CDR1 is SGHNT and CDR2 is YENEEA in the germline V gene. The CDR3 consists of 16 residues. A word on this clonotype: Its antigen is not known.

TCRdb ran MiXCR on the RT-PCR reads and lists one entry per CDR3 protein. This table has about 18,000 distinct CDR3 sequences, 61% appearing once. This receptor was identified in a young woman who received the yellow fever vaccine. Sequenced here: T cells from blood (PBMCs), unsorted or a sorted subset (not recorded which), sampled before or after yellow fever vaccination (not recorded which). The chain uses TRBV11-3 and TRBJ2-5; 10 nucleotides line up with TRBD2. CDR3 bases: TGTGCCAGCAGCTTAGGAGGTAGCGGGGGGTCGGAGACCCAGTACTTC. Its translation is CASSLGGSGGSETQYF.